The rows below give T cell receptor beta chains drawn from one sample of a study of Graves' ophthalmopathy and Graves' hyperthyroidism. TCRdb recomputed calls from the multiplex PCR reads with MiXCR, one row per CDR3 protein. The sample lists 680,000 or so distinct CDR3 sequences; 20% to 25% were seen once. The sequenced sample consisted of peripheral blood. Receptors were obtained from a woman in her late teens or twenties with stable Graves' hyperthyroidism. Some clones in this sample may be carry-over from other donors' samples. Each CDR3 is given with its conserved first and last residue. The D gene is left open where the match is weak. Not all rows give a size; the values are once, few, many and, for expanded clones, a class.

15	TRBV15	.	TRBJ1-5	many	TGTGCCACCAGCAGAGACGGACGGAGCAATCAGCCCCAGCATTTT	CATSRDGRSNQPQHF
12	TRBV15	.	TRBJ2-5	.	TGTGCCACCAGCACAGGGCAAGAGACCCAGTACTTC	CATSTGQETQYF
15	TRBV6-1	.	TRBJ2-6	many	TGTGCCAGCAGTGCTGGGGCTGGAGGGGCCAACGTCCTGACTTTC	CASSAGAGGANVLTF
14	TRBV6-1	.	TRBJ1-2	many	TGTGCCAGCAGTGAATACAGGGAGTCGGATGGCTACACCTTC	CASSEYRESDGYTF
16	TRBV12-3/TRBV12-4	TRBD1	TRBJ1-5	many	TGTGCCAGCAGCTACACCGACAGGGTAACATATCAGCCCCAGCATTTT	CASSYTDRVTYQPQHF
17	TRBV3-1	.	TRBJ2-6	.	TGTGCCAGCAGCCAAGAACTGATAGAATCTGGGGCCAACGTCCTGACTTTC	CASSQELIESGANVLTF
15	TRBV4-1	.	TRBJ1-6	.	TGCGCCAGCAGCCAAGGTGCCAGGGACCTTTCACCCCTCCACTTT	CASSQGARDLSPLHF
14	TRBV2	TRBD2	TRBJ2-5	few	TGTGCCAGCACCAAAAGCGGGAGACAAGAGACCCAGTACTTC	CASTKSGRQETQYF
14	TRBV2	.	TRBJ2-6	many	TGTGCCAGCGGGACTGGGGCTGGGGCCAACGTCCTGACTTTC	CASGTGAGANVLTF
14	TRBV2	TRBD2	TRBJ2-7	few	TGTGCCAGCAAACCTAGCGGGAGAGCCTACGAGCAGTACTTC	CASKPSGRAYEQYF
17	TRBV6-5	TRBD2	TRBJ2-7	.	TGTGCCAGCAGTTACAGCCGCCGGGCTAGCGGGAGCTACGAGCAGTACTTC	CASSYSRRASGSYEQYF
13	TRBV6-2/TRBV6-3	TRBD2	TRBJ2-7	many	TGTGCCAACCCCCTAGCGGGGGGACTCGAGCAGTACTTC	CANPLAGGLEQYF
13	TRBV10-1	.	TRBJ2-2	many	TGCGCCAGCCGGGCTAGTGGCACCGGGGAGCTGTTTTTT	CASRASGTGELFF
14	TRBV27	.	TRBJ2-7	many	TGTGCCAGCAGTCCCACGGGAGTCGGCTGGGAGCAGTACTTC	CASSPTGVGWEQYF
16	TRBV7-8	TRBD1	TRBJ2-4	many	TGTGCCAGCAGCTTAGAACGAGGGGGCCTAAAAAACATTCAGTACTTC	CASSLERGGLKNIQYF
13	TRBV12-3/TRBV12-4	.	TRBJ1-1	many	TGTGCCAGCAGTTTAAACGGGTACACTGAAGCTTTCTTT	CASSLNGYTEAFF
14	TRBV19	.	TRBJ1-1	.	TGTGCCAGTAGTATACTAGCGGTGAACACTGAAGCTTTCTTT	CASSILAVNTEAFF
18	TRBV11-1	TRBD1	TRBJ2-5	many	TGTGCCAGCAGCCCCCGGACAGGGCCGTACCCTACTCGGGAGACCCAGTACTTC	CASSPRTGPYPTRETQYF
15	TRBV6-1	.	TRBJ1-2	many	TGTGCCAGCAGCAAAGGGCAGGCGACCTTCTATGGCTACACCTTC	CASSKGQATFYGYTF
14	TRBV2	TRBD1	TRBJ2-5	many	TGTGCCAGCTTTGGGGACAGGGGGCCAGAGACCCAGTACTTC	CASFGDRGPETQYF
16	TRBV15	TRBD2	TRBJ2-2	few	TGTGCCACCAGCAGAGGTTACGGGACTAGCAGCGGGGAGCTGTTTTTT	CATSRGYGTSSGELFF
14	TRBV28	.	TRBJ2-7	.	TGTGCCAGCAGTGCAAAGTGGAGCTCCTACGAGCAGTACTTC	CASSAKWSSYEQYF
18	TRBV12-3/TRBV12-4	.	TRBJ1-5	many	TGTGCCAGCAGTTTAGCAGTAGAGGGGAGATATAGCAATCAGCCCCAGCATTTT	CASSLAVEGRYSNQPQHF
13	TRBV2	.	TRBJ2-5	many	TGTGCCAGCAAAAAACAGGGTGGCGAGACCCAGTACTTC	CASKKQGGETQYF
16	TRBV24-1	TRBD1	TRBJ2-2	.	TGTGCCACCAGTGCCCCGGGACAGGGGCGAACCGGGGAGCTGTTTTTT	CATSAPGQGRTGELFF
15	TRBV27	.	TRBJ1-5	many	TGTGCCAGCCGTAAAAAGGGGGTGGGCAATCAGCCCCAGCATTTT	CASRKKGVGNQPQHF
13	TRBV12-3/TRBV12-4	.	TRBJ2-2	many	TGTGCCAGCAGTTTCGCGGTTTCCGGGGAGCTGTTTTTT	CASSFAVSGELFF
14	TRBV11-2	.	TRBJ2-7	many	TGTGCCAGCAGCTCCCCCCCCGTGGGGGTCGAGCAGTACTTC	CASSSPPVGVEQYF
14	TRBV27	.	TRBJ2-2	.	TGTGCCAGCACCCGGAACCAGAACACCGGGGAGCTGTTTTTT	CASTRNQNTGELFF
15	TRBV6-5	.	TRBJ2-3	many	TGTGCCAGCAGTTACCACGCTGAGGGCTACGTTACGCAGTATTTT	CASSYHAEGYVTQYF
14	TRBV20-1	.	TRBJ2-7	few	TGCAGTGCTACCCGTTCAAGTGGGACCTACGAGCAGTACTTC	CSATRSSGTYEQYF
21	TRBV6-4	TRBD1	TRBJ1-5	many	TGTGCCAGCAGTGTGATTTTCGGGACGTGGGCGGGACAGGAAAAGAATCAGCCCCAGCATTTT	CASSVIFGTWAGQEKNQPQHF
18	TRBV20-1	.	TRBJ2-7	many	TGCAGTGCTAGAGACATTTTCACCATAGCGGCCCCGAAATACGAGCAGTACTTC	CSARDIFTIAAPKYEQYF
13	TRBV28	TRBD1	TRBJ2-7	few	TGTGCCAGCCTGAAGGGGGCGTTTCACGAGCAGTACTTC	CASLKGAFHEQYF
14	TRBV12-3/TRBV12-4	.	TRBJ1-1	many	TGTGCCACCCCGGAAAGGGAAACGAACACTGAAGCTTTCTTT	CATPERETNTEAFF
12	TRBV20-1	TRBD2	TRBJ2-5	few	TGCAGTGCAAGTAGCGGGAGGGAGACCCAGTACTTC	CSASSGRETQYF
15	TRBV6-1	.	TRBJ2-7	.	TGTGCCAGCAGTGAATTCGGTGGGGGCTCCTACGAGCAGTACTTC	CASSEFGGGSYEQYF
15	TRBV6-1	.	TRBJ2-2	many	TGTGCCAGCAGTGTTTGGGGGGCCAACACCGGGGAGCTGTTTTTT	CASSVWGANTGELFF
14	TRBV6-1	TRBD1	TRBJ2-5	many	TGTGCCAGCAGCGGGGGACAGGGAACGGAGACCCAGTACTTC	CASSGGQGTETQYF
16	TRBV6-5	.	TRBJ1-1	many	TGTGCCAGCAGTTACTCAGGCCCGGCGGCGGACACTGAAGCTTTCTTT	CASSYSGPAADTEAFF
13	TRBV20-1	.	TRBJ1-1	many	TGCAGTGCTAGGGGTTTAACGAACACTGAAGCTTTCTTT	CSARGLTNTEAFF
16	TRBV4-2	TRBD2	TRBJ2-7	many	TGTGCCAGCAGCCAACCCAGCGGGGCCTACTCCTACGAGCAGTACTTC	CASSQPSGAYSYEQYF
12	TRBV28	.	TRBJ2-7	many	TGTGCCAGCAGCCACAGGGCCTACGAGCAGTACTTC	CASSHRAYEQYF
16	TRBV12-3/TRBV12-4	TRBD1	TRBJ1-3	many	TGTGCCAGCAGTTTAGGGGACAGGTCCTCTGGAAACACCATATATTTT	CASSLGDRSSGNTIYF
15	TRBV5-6	.	TRBJ2-5	many	TGTGCCAGCAGCTTGAGGGGGGAAGGGCCGGAGACCCAGTACTTC	CASSLRGEGPETQYF
16	TRBV18	TRBD1	TRBJ1-1	few	TGTGCCAGCTCCTTAGGGGGACAGGGGGTCAACACTGAAGCTTTCTTT	CASSLGGQGVNTEAFF
16	TRBV5-1	.	TRBJ2-6	many	TGCGCCAGCAGCTTGGATGGTGTCTCTGGGGCCAACGTCCTGACTTTC	CASSLDGVSGANVLTF
15	TRBV3-1	TRBD2	TRBJ2-3	.	TGTGCCAGCGGCCAAAAGGGACTAGGCACAGATACGCAGTATTTT	CASGQKGLGTDTQYF
14	TRBV30	.	TRBJ1-5	many	TGTGCCTGGAGTGTAGGAGGAGGCAATCAGCCCCAGCATTTT	CAWSVGGGNQPQHF
14	TRBV6-1	TRBD1	TRBJ2-7	many	TGTGCCACCGAACCGGACAGGTCAACCTACGAGCAGTACTTC	CATEPDRSTYEQYF
18	TRBV19	.	TRBJ1-5	.	TGTGCCAGTAGTATTCAGCCCAGATCGACAGGACGCAATCAGCCCCAGCATTTT	CASSIQPRSTGRNQPQHF
14	TRBV10-2	TRBD2	TRBJ2-5	many	TGCGCCAGCAGCCCCCCGGGACTACTCGGGACCCAGTACTTC	CASSPPGLLGTQYF
12	TRBV29-1	.	TRBJ1-1	many	TGCAGCGTTACCCGAGGGAACACTGAAGCTTTCTTT	CSVTRGNTEAFF
15	TRBV5-1	TRBD2	TRBJ2-3	many	TGCGCCAGCAGCTTCGGGGGGGAGATCTCAGATACGCAGTATTTT	CASSFGGEISDTQYF